In this sample, the clone carrying this T cell receptor (beta chain) turned up many times. Its antigen is unidentified. The sample belongs to a study of Graves' ophthalmopathy and Graves' hyperthyroidism. Amplifying from RNA transcripts, the study obtained TCR beta CDR3 regions. First-round RT-PCR with HTBI primers preceded a second-round multiplex PCR. TCRdb reanalysed the multiplex PCR reads using MiXCR and keeps one entry per CDR3 protein. The sample contains about 620,000 distinct CDR3 sequences, approximately 22% of which appear only once. Excluded: other autoimmune disease, uncontrolled infection, pregnancy or lactation. Study-level points and caveats: Predictions made by the model for ophthalmopathy progression reached roughly 70% sensitivity and about 72% specificity.

The sample consisted of peripheral blood. This clonotype was sampled from a woman between 18 and 29 years old with stable Graves' hyperthyroidism. Some clones in this sample may be carry-over from other donors' samples.

The CDR3, as DNA: TGCAAAACCCCCGAGACAGGGTCCGAGCAGTACTTC. Translated, it gives CKTPETGSEQYF. This rearrangement joins TRBV20-1 to TRBJ2-7, with TRBD1 identical over 7 bases. CDR3 length equals 12 residues. The germline V gene has CDR1 DFQATT and CDR2 SNEGSKA (reference sequence).